The rows below give T cell receptor beta chains drawn from one sample of a study of blood T cell repertoires in COVID-19. TCRdb keeps only in-frame clones here, not all; method: immunoSEQ multiplex PCR. Of about 220,000 clones listed, approximately 90% are singletons. Sequenced material: PBMCs or T cells enriched from blood (not recorded which). The receptors here all came from a woman aged 18 to 35 in a cohort exposed to, infected with or recovered from COVID-19 (not recorded which). The CDR3 runs from the conserved cysteine through the conserved F or W. D genes are given only for firm matches. Clone size appears in some rows only: once, few, many, or a class for an expanded clone.

>TRBV4-2|TRBJ1-6|NA|NA
TGTGCCAGCAGCCAAGAGGCCAGGAGGAATTCACCCCTCCACTTT
CASSQEARRNSPLHF
>TRBV9|TRBJ1-2|NA|NA
TGTGCCAGCAGCGTAGGTCCAGCTAACTATGGCTACACCTTC
CASSVGPANYGYTF
>TRBV5-1|TRBJ2-2|TRBD2|NA
TGCGCCAGCAGCCCCGGTGATAGCGGGTATTCCGGGGAGCTGTTTTTT
CASSPGDSGYSGELFF
>TRBV24-1|TRBJ2-1|NA|once
TGTGCCACCAGGGGTGATACCGGAGTGGCCGCTGAGCAGTTCTTC
CATRGDTGVAAEQFF
>TRBV24-1|TRBJ2-1|TRBD2|NA
TGTGCCACCAGTGACGCGGGACTAGCGGGAGTCTATGAGCAGTTCTTC
CATSDAGLAGVYEQFF
>TRBV5-4|TRBJ2-3|NA|NA
TGTGCCGGGGCAAATGGGCGCACAGATACGCAGTATTTT
CAGANGRTDTQYF
>TRBV28|TRBJ2-1|NA|NA
TGTGCCAGCAGTCCCCCGACTAGGGATGAGCAGTTCTTC
CASSPPTRDEQFF
>TRBV5-8|TRBJ2-1|TRBD1|NA
TGTGCCAGCAGCTTTCCGGGACAGGGAGGTGAGCAGTTCTTC
CASSFPGQGGEQFF
>TRBV5-1|TRBJ2-1|NA|NA
TGCGCCAGCAGCAATGACATACTTTTAAGCTCCTACAATGAGCAGTTCTTC
CASSNDILLSSYNEQFF
>TRBV6-1|TRBJ2-7|TRBD1|medium-sized
TGTGCCAGCAGTGAAGCCGGGACAGGGGGCTACGAGCAGTACTTC
CASSEAGTGGYEQYF
>TRBV30|TRBJ2-3|TRBD2|NA
TGTGCCTGGAGTGTACTAGCGGGGGTGGGGACGCAGTATTTT
CAWSVLAGVGTQYF
>TRBV5-1|TRBJ1-1|TRBD1|few
TGCGCCAGCAGCTCCCCGACAGGGAAAGGCACTGAAGCTTTCTTT
CASSSPTGKGTEAFF
>TRBV12-3/TRBV12-4|TRBJ1-6|NA|NA
TGTGCCAGCAGTCAACTTACAGGACCCCTCCACTTT
CASSQLTGPLHF
>TRBV19|TRBJ1-5|TRBD1|NA
TGTGCCAGTAGTATAGCCGCCCCCGGGACAGGGGAGGATCAGCCCCAGCATTTT
CASSIAAPGTGEDQPQHF
>TRBV27|TRBJ2-1|TRBD2|few
TGTGCCAGCAGTGTATCTGTGACTAGCTTCACCTACAATGAGCAGTTCTTC
CASSVSVTSFTYNEQFF
>TRBV24-1|TRBJ2-7|NA|NA
TGTGCCACCAGTGAGGGAGGCCCGTCCTACGAGCAGTACTTC
CATSEGGPSYEQYF
>TRBV5-4|TRBJ1-5|TRBD1|NA
TGTGCCAGCAGCTTTCAGGGGGCGGGTCAGCCCCAGCATTTT
CASSFQGAGQPQHF
>TRBV30|TRBJ1-6|TRBD1|NA
TGTGCCTGGGGACAGGGTGAGAATTCACCCCTCCACTTT
CAWGQGENSPLHF
>TRBV2|TRBJ1-5|TRBD1|NA
TGTGCCAGCAGCCCTGGACAGGGGCGTCAGCCCCAGCATTTT
CASSPGQGRQPQHF
>TRBV7-7|TRBJ2-5|TRBD1|NA
TGTGCCAGCAGCCCCCGGACAGGGGATCGGGGAGAGACCCAGTACTTC
CASSPRTGDRGETQYF
>TRBV24-1|TRBJ2-3|TRBD2|NA
TGTGCCACCAGTGATCCCGGACTAGCGGAAAACACAGATACGCAGTATTTT
CATSDPGLAENTDTQYF
>TRBV3-1/TRBV3-2|TRBJ1-2|TRBD1|NA
TGTGCCAGCAGCCAAGAACCCCGAACAGGGGGCTCGGATGGCTACACCTTC
CASSQEPRTGGSDGYTF
>TRBV4-1|TRBJ2-6|TRBD1|NA
TGCGCCAGCAGCCAAGACAGGGGGTTTTCTGGGGCCAACGTCCTGACTTTC
CASSQDRGFSGANVLTF
>TRBV6-5|TRBJ2-7|NA|NA
TGTGCCAGCAGCTCCAACGGGGGCTACGAGCAGTACTTC
CASSSNGGYEQYF
>TRBV6-1|TRBJ1-1|NA|NA
TGTGCCAGCAGTGAAGACATGACTGAAGCTTTCTTT
CASSEDMTEAFF
>TRBV9|TRBJ2-3|TRBD2|NA
TGTGCCAGCAGCCCGTGGGACTACACCAACACAGATACGCAGTATTTT
CASSPWDYTNTDTQYF
>TRBV2|TRBJ1-4|TRBD1|NA
TGTGCCAGCAGGGACAGGGCGGGTGAAAAACTGTTTTTT
CASRDRAGEKLFF
>TRBV20-1|TRBJ1-1|NA|NA
TGCAGTGCTAGAACAGGTCCCAGGGTCTTT
CSARTGPRVF
>TRBV11-3|TRBJ1-3|NA|NA
TGTGCCAGCAGCTACCTTCGAGGGAATGGAAACACCATATATTTT
CASSYLRGNGNTIYF
>TRBV7-9|TRBJ2-7|TRBD2|NA
TGTGCCAGCAGCCCCAATACGGCTAGCGGGAACTACGAGCAGTACTTC
CASSPNTASGNYEQYF
>TRBV21-1|TRBJ2-3|NA|NA
TGTGCCAGCAGCAATCATTTGACTGGCGGGAGGATCTCGAACTCGGATACGCAGTATTTT
CASSNHLTGGRISNSDTQYF
>TRBV20-1|TRBJ1-1|NA|NA
TGCAGTGCTAGTTCAGGGAGGGACCTAACTGAAGCTTTCTTT
CSASSGRDLTEAFF
>TRBV5-4|TRBJ2-3|TRBD1|NA
TGTGCCAGCAGCTCGACGGACAGGGGGTCAGATACGCAGTATTTT
CASSSTDRGSDTQYF
>TRBV28|TRBJ2-2|NA|NA
TGTGCCAGCAGTTCGGGGGAGAACACCGGGGAGCTGTTTTTT
CASSSGENTGELFF